The rows below give T cell receptor beta chains drawn from one sample of a study of CXCR3-negative and CXCR3-positive naive CD8 T cells. TCRdb processed the 5' RACE reads again and assigns one entry to each CDR3 protein, with no DNA. Its clone listing holds roughly 130,000 distinct CDR3 sequences. Material for sequencing was naive CXCR3+ CD8+ T cells from blood. The receptors come from a human donor in good health. Some clones in this sample may be carry-over from other donors' samples. Each CDR3 is given with its conserved first and last residue.

>TRBV28|TRBJ2-1|16
CASSKPTSGGPNEQFF
>TRBV7-2|TRBJ2-7|16
CASSLSSPGLVYEQYF
>TRBV20-1|TRBJ2-3|14
CSAGMDFLTDTQYF
>TRBV5-6|TRBJ2-7|14
CASSLGDNIYEQYF
>TRBV7-2|TRBJ2-3|15
CASSYGQGTGDTQYF
>TRBV9|TRBJ2-2|15
CASSEGTTNTGELFF
>TRBV29-1|TRBJ2-2|13
CSVYERPGGELFF
>TRBV5-1|TRBJ1-1|15
CASSLSDPTGTEAFF
>TRBV6-2/TRBV6-3|TRBJ2-7|15
CASSITGGGSYEQYF
>TRBV5-4|TRBJ2-3|18
CASSLVPSLAESTDTQYF
>TRBV29-1|TRBJ1-1|13
CSGAGQGNAEAFF
>TRBV7-9|TRBJ1-1|18
CASSLGWSDRAMNTEAFF
>TRBV28|TRBJ2-2|17
CASTPEARRTNTGELFF
>TRBV29-1|TRBJ1-1|11
CSVEVGGEAFF
>TRBV6-6|TRBJ2-2|16
CASRGLLGTNTGELFF
>TRBV11-2|TRBJ1-5|15
CASSLGWDGDQPQHF
>TRBV29-1|TRBJ2-1|14
CSVPGTSGYNEQFF
>TRBV20-1|TRBJ2-1|17
CSARDSGRGGPPNEQFF
>TRBV20-1|TRBJ1-2|14
CSARDLQGFDGYTF
>TRBV5-6|TRBJ2-5|11
CASSTGTSGYF
>TRBV20-1|TRBJ2-1|17
CSARLSGRALGIDEQFF
>TRBV5-1|TRBJ2-7|14
CASSFAGGAYEQYF
>TRBV6-4|TRBJ2-1|16
CASSDLAGGQTNEQFF
>TRBV4-1|TRBJ2-7|14
CASSQDGDSFEQYF
>TRBV2|TRBJ1-1|17
CASSELLDREIKTEAFF
>TRBV5-1|TRBJ2-7|16
CASSLRGQRVGYEQYF
>TRBV15|TRBJ2-5|18
CATSRSRDPSRYQETQYF